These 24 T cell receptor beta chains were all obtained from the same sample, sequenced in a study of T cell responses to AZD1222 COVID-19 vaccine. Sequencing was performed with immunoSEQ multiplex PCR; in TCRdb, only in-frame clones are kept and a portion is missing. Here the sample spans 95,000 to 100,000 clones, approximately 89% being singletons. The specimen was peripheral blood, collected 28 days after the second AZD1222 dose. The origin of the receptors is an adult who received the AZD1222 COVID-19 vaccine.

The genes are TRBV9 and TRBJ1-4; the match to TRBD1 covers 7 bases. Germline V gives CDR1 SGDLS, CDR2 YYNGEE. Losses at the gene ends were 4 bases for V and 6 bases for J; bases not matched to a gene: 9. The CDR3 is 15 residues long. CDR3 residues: CASSRSRDSYEKLFF. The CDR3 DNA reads TGTGCCAGCAGCCGTAGTAGGGACAGCTATGAAAAACTGTTTTTT.

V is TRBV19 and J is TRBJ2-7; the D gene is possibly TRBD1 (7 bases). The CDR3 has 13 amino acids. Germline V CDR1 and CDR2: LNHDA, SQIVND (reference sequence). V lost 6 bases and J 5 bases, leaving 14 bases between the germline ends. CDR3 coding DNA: TGTGCCAGTAGGAGTCAGGGGGGCCACGAGCAGTACTTC. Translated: CASRSQGGHEQYF. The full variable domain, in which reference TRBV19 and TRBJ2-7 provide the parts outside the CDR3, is DGGITQSPKYLFRKEGQNVTLSCEQNLNHDAMYWYRQDPGQGLRLIYYSQIVNDFQKGDIAEGYSVSREKKESFPLTVTSAQKNPTAFYLCASRSQGGHEQYFGPGTRLTVT.

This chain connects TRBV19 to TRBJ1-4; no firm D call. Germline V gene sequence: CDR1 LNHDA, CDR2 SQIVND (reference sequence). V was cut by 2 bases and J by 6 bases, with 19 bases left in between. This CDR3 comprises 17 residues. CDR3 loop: CASSIWGAVSPDEKLFF. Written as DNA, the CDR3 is TGTGCCAGTAGTATATGGGGTGCGGTCAGCCCGGATGAAAAACTGTTTTTT.

In DNA, the CDR3 is TGTGCCAGCAGCCCCTGGGGGCCGGGACAGGGAAGGTATTTT. Translating it yields CASSPWGPGQGRYF. The chain combines TRBV7-2 with TRBJ2-3, with 9 positions matching TRBD1. The germline V gene has CDR1 SGHTA and CDR2 FQGNSA. The CDR3 extends over 14 amino acids. With 5 bases clipped from V and 14 bases from J, the junction kept 14 bases outside the gene matches. The whole variable domain, remainder taken from reference TRBV7-2 and TRBJ2-3, is GAGVSQSPSNKVTEKGKDVELRCDPISGHTALYWYRQSLGQGLEFLIYFQGNSAPDKSGLPSDRFSAERTGGSVSTLTIQRTQQEDSAVYLCASSPWGPGQGRYFGPGTRLTVL.

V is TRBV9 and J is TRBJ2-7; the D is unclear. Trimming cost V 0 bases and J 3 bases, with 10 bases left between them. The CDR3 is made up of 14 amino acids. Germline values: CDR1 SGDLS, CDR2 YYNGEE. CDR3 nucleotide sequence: TGTGCCAGCAGCGTAGGAGGTCATGACTACGAGCAGTACTTC. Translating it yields CASSVGGHDYEQYF.

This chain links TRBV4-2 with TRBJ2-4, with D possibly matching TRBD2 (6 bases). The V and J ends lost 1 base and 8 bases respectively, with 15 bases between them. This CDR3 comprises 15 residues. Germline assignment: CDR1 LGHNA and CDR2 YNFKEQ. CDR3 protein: CASSQAEGESYIQYF. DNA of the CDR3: TGTGCCAGCAGCCAAGCGGAGGGAGAATCGTACATTCAGTACTTC.

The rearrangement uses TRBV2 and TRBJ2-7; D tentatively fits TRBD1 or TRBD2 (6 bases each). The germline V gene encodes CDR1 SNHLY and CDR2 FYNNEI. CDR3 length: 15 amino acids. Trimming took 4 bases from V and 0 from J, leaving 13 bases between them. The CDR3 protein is CASSAGGGLSYEQYF. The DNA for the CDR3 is TGTGCCAGCAGTGCCGGGGGCGGCCTCTCCTACGAGCAGTACTTC.

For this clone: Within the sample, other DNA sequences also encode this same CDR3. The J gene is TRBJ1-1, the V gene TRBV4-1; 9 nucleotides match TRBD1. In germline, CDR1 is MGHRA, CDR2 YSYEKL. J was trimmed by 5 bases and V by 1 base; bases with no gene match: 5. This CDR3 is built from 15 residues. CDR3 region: CASSQAYRGRTEAFF. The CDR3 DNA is TGCGCCAGCAGCCAAGCCTACAGGGGGCGGACTGAAGCTTTCTTT.

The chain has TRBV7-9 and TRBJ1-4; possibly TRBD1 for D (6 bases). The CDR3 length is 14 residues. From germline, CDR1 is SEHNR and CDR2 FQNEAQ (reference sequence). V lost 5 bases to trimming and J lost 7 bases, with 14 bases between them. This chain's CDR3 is CASSQTGPGEKLFF. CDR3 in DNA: TGTGCCAGCAGCCAAACAGGGCCTGGTGAAAAACTGTTTTTT.

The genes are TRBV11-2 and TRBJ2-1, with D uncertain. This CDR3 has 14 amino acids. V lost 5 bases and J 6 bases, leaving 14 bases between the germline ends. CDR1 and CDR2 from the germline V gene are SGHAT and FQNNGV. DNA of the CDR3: TGTGCCAGCAGCCCTCCGGACCGACCCAATGAGCAGTTCTTC. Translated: CASSPPDRPNEQFF.

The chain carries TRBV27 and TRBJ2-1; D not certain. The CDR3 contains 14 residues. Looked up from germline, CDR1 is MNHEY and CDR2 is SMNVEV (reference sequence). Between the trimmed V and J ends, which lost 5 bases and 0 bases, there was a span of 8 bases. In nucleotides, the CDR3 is TGTGCCAGCAGTGGGGTCAGCTCCTACAATGAGCAGTTCTTC. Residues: CASSGVSSYNEQFF.

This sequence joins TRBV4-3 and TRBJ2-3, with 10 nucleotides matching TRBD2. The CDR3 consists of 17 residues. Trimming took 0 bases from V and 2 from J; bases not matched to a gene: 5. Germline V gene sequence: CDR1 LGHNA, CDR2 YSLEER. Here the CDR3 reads CASSQDRGLAPTDTQYF. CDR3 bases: TGCGCCAGCAGCCAAGATAGGGGACTAGCGCCCACAGATACGCAGTATTTT.

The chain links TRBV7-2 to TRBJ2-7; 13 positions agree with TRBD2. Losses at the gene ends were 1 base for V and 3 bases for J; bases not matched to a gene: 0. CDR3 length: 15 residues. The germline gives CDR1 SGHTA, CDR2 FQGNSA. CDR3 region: CASSLGLAGGYEQYF. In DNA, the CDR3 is TGTGCCAGCAGCTTAGGACTAGCGGGAGGCTACGAGCAGTACTTC.

CDR3 DNA sequence: TGCGCCAGCAGCTTGAGCAGGGGCTACACTGAAGCTTTCTTT. Encoded protein: CASSLSRGYTEAFF. The chain couples TRBV5-1 to TRBJ1-1; D is possibly TRBD1 (6 bases). The CDR3 consists of 14 residues. Germline V lookup: CDR1 SGHRS, CDR2 YFSETQ. V dropped 1 base and J dropped 3 bases, with 10 bases sitting between them.

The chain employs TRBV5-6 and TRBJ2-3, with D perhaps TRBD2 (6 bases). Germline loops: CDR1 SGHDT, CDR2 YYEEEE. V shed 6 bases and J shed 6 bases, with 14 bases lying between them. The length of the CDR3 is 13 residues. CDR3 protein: CASKGGPGDTQYF. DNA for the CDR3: TGTGCCAGCAAGGGAGGACCGGGCGATACGCAGTATTTT.

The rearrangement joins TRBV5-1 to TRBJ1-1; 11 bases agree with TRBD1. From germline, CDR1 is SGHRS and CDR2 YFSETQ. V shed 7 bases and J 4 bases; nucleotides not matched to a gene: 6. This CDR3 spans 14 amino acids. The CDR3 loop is CASGSGTGGTEAFF. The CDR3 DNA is TGCGCCAGCGGTTCTGGGACAGGGGGCACTGAAGCTTTCTTT.

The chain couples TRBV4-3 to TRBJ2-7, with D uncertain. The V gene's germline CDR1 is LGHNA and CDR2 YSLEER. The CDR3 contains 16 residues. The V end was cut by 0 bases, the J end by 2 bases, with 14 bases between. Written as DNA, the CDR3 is TGCGCCAGCAGCCAAGATTACACTCTTCGAACCTACGAGCAGTACTTC. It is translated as CASSQDYTLRTYEQYF.

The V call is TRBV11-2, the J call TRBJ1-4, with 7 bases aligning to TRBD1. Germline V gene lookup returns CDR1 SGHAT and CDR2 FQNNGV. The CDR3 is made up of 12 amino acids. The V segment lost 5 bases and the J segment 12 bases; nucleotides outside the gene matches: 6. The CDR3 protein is CASSQGGQELFF. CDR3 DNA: TGTGCCAGCAGCCAGGGGGGGCAAGAACTGTTTTTT.

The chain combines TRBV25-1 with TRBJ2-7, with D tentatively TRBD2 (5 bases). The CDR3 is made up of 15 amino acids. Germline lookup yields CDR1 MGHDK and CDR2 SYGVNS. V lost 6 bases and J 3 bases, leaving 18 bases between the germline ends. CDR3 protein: CASSPPLGTLYEQYF. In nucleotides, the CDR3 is TGTGCCAGCAGCCCCCCACTAGGCACCCTCTACGAGCAGTACTTC.

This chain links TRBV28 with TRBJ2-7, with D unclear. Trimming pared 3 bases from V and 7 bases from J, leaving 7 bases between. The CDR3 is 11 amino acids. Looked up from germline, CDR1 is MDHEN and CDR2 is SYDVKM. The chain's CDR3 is CASSFAQEQYF. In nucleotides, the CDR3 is TGTGCCAGCAGTTTTGCCCAAGAGCAGTACTTC. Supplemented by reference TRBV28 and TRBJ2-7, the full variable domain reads DVKVTQSSRYLVKRTGEKVFLECVQDMDHENMFWYRQDPGLGLRLIYFSYDVKMKEKGDIPEGYSVSREKKERFSLILESASTNQTSMYLCASSFAQEQYFGPGTRLTVT.

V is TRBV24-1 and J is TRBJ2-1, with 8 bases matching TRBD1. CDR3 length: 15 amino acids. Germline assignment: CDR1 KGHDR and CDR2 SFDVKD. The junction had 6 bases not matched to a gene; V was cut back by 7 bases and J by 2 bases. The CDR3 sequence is CATSGQGATYNEQFF. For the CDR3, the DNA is TGTGCCACCAGCGGGCAGGGGGCCACCTACAATGAGCAGTTCTTC.

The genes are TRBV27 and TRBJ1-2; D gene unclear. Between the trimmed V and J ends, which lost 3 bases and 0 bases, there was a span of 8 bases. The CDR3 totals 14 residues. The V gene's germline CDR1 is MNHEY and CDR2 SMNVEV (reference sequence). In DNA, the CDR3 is TGTGCCAGCAGTTTCCGGACCTCTAACTATGGCTACACCTTC. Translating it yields CASSFRTSNYGYTF.

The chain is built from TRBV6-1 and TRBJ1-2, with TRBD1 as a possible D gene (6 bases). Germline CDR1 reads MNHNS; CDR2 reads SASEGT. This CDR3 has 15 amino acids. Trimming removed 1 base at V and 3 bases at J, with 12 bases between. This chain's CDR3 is CASSEGQATYYGYTF. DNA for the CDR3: TGTGCCAGCAGTGAAGGACAGGCGACGTACTATGGCTACACCTTC.

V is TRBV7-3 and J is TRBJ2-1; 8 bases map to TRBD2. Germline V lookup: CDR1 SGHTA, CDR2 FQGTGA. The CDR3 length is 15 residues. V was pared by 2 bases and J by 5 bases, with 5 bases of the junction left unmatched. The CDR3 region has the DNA TGTGCCAGCAGCTTACGCGGGGGGACAAACAATGAGCAGTTCTTC. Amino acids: CASSLRGGTNNEQFF.